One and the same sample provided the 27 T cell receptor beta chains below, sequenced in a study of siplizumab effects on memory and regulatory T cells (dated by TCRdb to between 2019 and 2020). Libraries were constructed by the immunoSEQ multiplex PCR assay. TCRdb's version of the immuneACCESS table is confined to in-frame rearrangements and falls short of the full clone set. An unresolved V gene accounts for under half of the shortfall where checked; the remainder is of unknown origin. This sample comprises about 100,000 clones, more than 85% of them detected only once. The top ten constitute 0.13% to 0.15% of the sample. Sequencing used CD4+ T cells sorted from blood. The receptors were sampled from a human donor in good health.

The CDR3 DNA is TGTGCCAGTAGTAGGGCTGGCCAAGAGACCCAGTACTTC. Its protein product is CASSRAGQETQYF. The V call is TRBV19, the J call TRBJ2-5; no clear D. Trimming removed 4 bases at V and 1 base at J, with 7 bases between. This CDR3 comprises 13 residues. Germline V CDR1 and CDR2: LNHDA, SQIVND (reference sequence).

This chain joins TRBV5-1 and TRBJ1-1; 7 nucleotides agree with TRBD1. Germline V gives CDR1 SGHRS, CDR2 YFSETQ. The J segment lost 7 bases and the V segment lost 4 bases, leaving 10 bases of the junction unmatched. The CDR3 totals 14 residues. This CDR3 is CASSGSRQGLEAFF. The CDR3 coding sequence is TGCGCCAGCAGCGGGAGCAGACAGGGACTTGAAGCTTTCTTT.

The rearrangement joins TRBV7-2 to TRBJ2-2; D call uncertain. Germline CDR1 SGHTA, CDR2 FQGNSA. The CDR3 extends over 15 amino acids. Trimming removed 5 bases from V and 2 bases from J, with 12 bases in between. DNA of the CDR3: TGTGCCAGCAGCCTTCGGCCTTTTAACACCGGGGAGCTGTTTTTT. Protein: CASSLRPFNTGELFF. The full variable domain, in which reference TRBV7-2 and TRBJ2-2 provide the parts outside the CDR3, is GAGVSQSPSNKVTEKGKDVELRCDPISGHTALYWYRQSLGQGLEFLIYFQGNSAPDKSGLPSDRFSAERTGGSVSTLTIQRTQQEDSAVYLCASSLRPFNTGELFFGEGSRLTVL.

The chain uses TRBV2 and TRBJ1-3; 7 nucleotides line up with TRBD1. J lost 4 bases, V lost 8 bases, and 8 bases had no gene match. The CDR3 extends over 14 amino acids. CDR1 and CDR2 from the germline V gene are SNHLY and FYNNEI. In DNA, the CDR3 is TGTGCCAGCGGGGGACCGGACAGGGGAAACACCATATATTTT. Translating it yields CASGGPDRGNTIYF.

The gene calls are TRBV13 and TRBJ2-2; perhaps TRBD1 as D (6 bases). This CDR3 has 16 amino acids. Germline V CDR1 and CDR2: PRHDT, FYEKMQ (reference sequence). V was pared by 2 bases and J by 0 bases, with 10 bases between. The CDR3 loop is CASSLRDNANTGELFF. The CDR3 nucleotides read TGTGCCAGCAGCTTAAGGGACAACGCGAACACCGGGGAGCTGTTTTTT.

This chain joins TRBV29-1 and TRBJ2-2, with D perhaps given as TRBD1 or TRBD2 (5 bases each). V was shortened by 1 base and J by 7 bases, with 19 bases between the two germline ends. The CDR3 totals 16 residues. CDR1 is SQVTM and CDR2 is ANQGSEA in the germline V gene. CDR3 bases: TGCAGCGTTGAAGGCCCTTCCCCGGGGCGTGGCGGGGAGCTGTTTTTT. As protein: CSVEGPSPGRGGELFF.

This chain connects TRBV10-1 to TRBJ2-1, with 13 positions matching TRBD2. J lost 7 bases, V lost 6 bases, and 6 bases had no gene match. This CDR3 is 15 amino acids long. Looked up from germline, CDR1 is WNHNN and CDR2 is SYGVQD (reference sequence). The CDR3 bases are TGCGCCAGCAGCCCAGGACTAGCGGGGGATAATGAGCAGTTCTTC. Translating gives CASSPGLAGDNEQFF.

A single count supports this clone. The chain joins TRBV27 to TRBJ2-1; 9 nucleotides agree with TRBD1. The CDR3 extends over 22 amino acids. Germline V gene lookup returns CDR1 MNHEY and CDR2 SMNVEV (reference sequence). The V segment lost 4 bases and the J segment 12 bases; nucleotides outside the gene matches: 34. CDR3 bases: TGTGCCAGCAGTTCTAACCTTTTTTTCGTTTTTAGGCCTCTAAGGACAGGGGAGCGGCAGTTCTTC. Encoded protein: CASSSNLFFVFRPLRTGERQFF.

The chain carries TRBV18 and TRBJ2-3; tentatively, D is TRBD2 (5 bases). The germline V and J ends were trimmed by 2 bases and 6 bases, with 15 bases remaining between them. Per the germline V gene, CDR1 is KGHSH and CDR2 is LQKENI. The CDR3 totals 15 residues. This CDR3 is CASSPDRLSGDTQYF. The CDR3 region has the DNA TGTGCCAGCTCACCAGATAGACTTTCGGGGGATACGCAGTATTTT.

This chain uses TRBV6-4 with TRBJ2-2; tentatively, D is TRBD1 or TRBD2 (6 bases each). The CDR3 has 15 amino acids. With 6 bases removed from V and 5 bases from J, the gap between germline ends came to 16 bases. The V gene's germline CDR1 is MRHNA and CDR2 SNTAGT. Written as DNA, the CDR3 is TGTGCCAGCAGGAGGAGGGCAGGGGAGACCGGGGAGCTGTTTTTT. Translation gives CASRRRAGETGELFF.

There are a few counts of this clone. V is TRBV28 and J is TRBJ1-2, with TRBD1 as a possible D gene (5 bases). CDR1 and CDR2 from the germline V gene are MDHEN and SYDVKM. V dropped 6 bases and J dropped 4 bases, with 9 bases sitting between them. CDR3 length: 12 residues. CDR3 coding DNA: TGTGCCAGCAGCGCAGGGTCCTATGGCTACACCTTC. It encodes CASSAGSYGYTF.

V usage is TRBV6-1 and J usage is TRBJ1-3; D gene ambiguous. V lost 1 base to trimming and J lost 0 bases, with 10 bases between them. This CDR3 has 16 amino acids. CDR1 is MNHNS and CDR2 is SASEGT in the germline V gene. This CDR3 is CASSEGSSTSGNTIYF. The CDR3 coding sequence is TGTGCCAGCAGTGAAGGGTCCTCAACCTCTGGAAACACCATATATTTT.

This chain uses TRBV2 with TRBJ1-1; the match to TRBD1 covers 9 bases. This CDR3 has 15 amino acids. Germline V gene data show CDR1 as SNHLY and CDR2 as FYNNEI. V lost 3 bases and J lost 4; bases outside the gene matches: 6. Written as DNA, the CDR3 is TGTGCCAGCAGTGAGGACGGGACAGGGAGCACTGAAGCTTTCTTT. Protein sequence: CASSEDGTGSTEAFF.

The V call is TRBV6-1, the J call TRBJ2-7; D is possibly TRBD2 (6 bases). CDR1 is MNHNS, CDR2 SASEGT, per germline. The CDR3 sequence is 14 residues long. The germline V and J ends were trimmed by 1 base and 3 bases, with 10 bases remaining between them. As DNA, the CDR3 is TGTGCCAGCAGTGAAGTTGGAGGGATCTACGAGCAGTACTTC. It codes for CASSEVGGIYEQYF.

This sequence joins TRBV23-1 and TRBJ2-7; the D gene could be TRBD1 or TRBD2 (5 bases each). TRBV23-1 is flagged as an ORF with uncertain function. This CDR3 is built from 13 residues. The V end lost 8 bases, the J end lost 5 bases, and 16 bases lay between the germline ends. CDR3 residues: CASRGVWRNEQYF. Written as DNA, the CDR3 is TGCGCCAGCCGGGGCGTATGGAGAAACGAGCAGTACTTC.

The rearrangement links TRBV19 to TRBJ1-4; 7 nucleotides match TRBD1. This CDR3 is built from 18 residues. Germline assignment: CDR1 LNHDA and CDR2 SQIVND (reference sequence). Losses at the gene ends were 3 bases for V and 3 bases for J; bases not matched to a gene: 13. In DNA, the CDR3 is TGTGCCAGTAGTATTTCAGGGGGGATAAGGGTGTCTAATGAAAAACTGTTTTTT. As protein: CASSISGGIRVSNEKLFF.

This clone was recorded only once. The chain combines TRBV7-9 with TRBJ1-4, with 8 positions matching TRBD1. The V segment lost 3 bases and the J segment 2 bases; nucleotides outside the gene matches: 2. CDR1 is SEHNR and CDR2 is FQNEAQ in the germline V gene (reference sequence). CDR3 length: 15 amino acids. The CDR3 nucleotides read TGTGCCAGCAGCTTCGGACAGGGCACTAATGAAAAACTGTTTTTT. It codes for CASSFGQGTNEKLFF.

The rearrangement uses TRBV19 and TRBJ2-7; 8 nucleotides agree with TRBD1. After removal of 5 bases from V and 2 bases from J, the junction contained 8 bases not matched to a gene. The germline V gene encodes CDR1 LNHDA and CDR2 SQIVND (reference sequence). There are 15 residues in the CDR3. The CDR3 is CASSVETGGPYEQYF. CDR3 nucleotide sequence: TGTGCCAGTAGTGTCGAAACAGGGGGTCCCTACGAGCAGTACTTC.

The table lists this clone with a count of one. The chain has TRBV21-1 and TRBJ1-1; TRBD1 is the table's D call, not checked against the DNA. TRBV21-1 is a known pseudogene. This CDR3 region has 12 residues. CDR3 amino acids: CASSAGGTEAFF. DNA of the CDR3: TGTGCCAGCAGTGCAGGGGGCACTGAAGCTTTCTTT.

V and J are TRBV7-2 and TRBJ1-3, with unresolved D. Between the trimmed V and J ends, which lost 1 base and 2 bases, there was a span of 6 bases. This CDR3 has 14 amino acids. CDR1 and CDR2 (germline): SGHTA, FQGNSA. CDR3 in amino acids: CASSLVGTGNTIYF. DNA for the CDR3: TGTGCCAGCAGCTTAGTGGGCACTGGAAACACCATATATTTT. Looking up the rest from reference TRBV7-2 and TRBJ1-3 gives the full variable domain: GAGVSQSPSNKVTEKGKDVELRCDPISGHTALYWYRQSLGQGLEFLIYFQGNSAPDKSGLPSDRFSAERTGGSVSTLTIQRTQQEDSAVYLCASSLVGTGNTIYFGEGSWLTVV.

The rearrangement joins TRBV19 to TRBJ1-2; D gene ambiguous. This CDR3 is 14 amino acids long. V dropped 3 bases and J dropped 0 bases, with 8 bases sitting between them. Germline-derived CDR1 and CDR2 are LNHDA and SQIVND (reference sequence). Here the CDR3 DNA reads TGTGCCAGTAGTATCCGGCTGACTAACTATGGCTACACCTTC. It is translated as CASSIRLTNYGYTF.

The CDR3 loop reads CASSLQGADGYTF. The CDR3 DNA reads TGCGCCAGCAGCTTACAGGGGGCTGACGGCTACACCTTC. This chain joins TRBV5-1 and TRBJ1-2, with 9 bases lining up with TRBD1. Germline V CDR1 and CDR2: SGHRS, YFSETQ. The CDR3 extends over 13 amino acids. Germline trimming cut 2 bases from V and 8 bases from J; bases unmatched to any gene: 4.

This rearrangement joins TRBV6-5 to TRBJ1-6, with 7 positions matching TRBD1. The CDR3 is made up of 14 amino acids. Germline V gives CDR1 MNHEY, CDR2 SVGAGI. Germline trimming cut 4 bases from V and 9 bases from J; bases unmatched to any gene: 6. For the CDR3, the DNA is TGTGCCAGCAGTTCCCAGGGGGTCGGTTCACCCCTCCACTTT. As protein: CASSSQGVGSPLHF.

The CDR3 DNA is TGTGCCTGGAGTGAATCGCGAGAAAAACTGTTTTTT. Protein product: CAWSESREKLFF. V and J are TRBV30 and TRBJ1-4; D uncertain. Germline V gene data show CDR1 as GTSNPN and CDR2 as SVGIG (reference sequence). With 1 base removed from V and 8 bases from J, the gap between germline ends came to 8 bases. The CDR3 covers 12 residues.

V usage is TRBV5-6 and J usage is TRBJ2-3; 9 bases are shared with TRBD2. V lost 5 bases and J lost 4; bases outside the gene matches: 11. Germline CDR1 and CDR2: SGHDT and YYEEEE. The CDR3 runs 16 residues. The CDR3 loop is CASSFPGLADPDTQYF. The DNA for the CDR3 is TGTGCCAGCAGTTTTCCGGGACTAGCCGATCCAGATACGCAGTATTTT.

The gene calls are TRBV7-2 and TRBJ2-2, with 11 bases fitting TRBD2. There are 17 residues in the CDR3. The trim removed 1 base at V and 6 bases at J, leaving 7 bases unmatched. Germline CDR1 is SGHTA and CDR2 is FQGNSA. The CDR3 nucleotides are TGTGCCAGCAGCTTAGTGGTCCTAGCGGGGGGTCCCGGGGAGCTGTTTTTT. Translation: CASSLVVLAGGPGELFF.

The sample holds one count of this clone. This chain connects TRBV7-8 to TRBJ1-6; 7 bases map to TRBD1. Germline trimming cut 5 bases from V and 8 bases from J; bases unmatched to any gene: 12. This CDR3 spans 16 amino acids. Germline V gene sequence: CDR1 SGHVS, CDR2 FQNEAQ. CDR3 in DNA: TGTGCCAGCAGCCCAGGGGGGGGGACGGTGGATTCACCCCTCCACTTT. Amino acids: CASSPGGGTVDSPLHF.